This passage covers 20 T cell receptor beta chains from one sample sequenced in a study of blood T cell repertoires in COVID-19. The assay was immunoSEQ multiplex PCR, and TCRdb's table has in-frame clones only and misses some. This table holds 150,000 to 200,000 clones, around 85% found once. The material sequenced was peripheral blood. Source of these receptors: a man between 60 and 70 years old with acute or convalescent COVID-19.

This rearrangement joins TRBV6-6 to TRBJ2-7, with 7 bases matching TRBD2. The CDR3 length is 14 residues. Trimming cost V 7 bases and J 5 bases; bases outside gene matches: 11. Germline V CDR1 and CDR2: MNHNY, SVGAGI (reference sequence). CDR3 amino acids: CASKVEAGLNEQYF. CDR3 in DNA: TGTGCCAGCAAGGTAGAAGCGGGACTAAACGAGCAGTACTTC.

The CDR3 loop is CASSLVSNEQFF. The CDR3 nucleotides read TGTGCCAGCAGCTTAGTGAGCAATGAGCAGTTCTTC. The gene calls are TRBV13 and TRBJ2-1; D call uncertain. Germline CDR1 reads PRHDT; CDR2 reads FYEKMQ (reference sequence). Trimming took 1 base from V and 6 from J, leaving 4 bases between them. The length of the CDR3 is 12 residues. The full variable domain, in which reference TRBV13 and TRBJ2-1 provide the parts outside the CDR3, is AAGVIQSPRHLIKEKRETATLKCYPIPRHDTVYWYQQGPGQDPQFLISFYEKMQSDKGSIPDRFSAQQFSDYHSELNMSSLELGDSALYFCASSLVSNEQFFGPGTRLTVL.

This chain joins TRBV5-1 and TRBJ2-1; TRBD1 agrees at 7 bases. V shed 4 bases and J 6 bases; nucleotides not matched to a gene: 4. CDR1 and CDR2 (germline): SGHRS, YFSETQ. CDR3 length: 13 amino acids. The DNA for the CDR3 is TGCGCCAGCAGCACGGGACAGTCCAATGAGCAGTTCTTC. This sequence encodes CASSTGQSNEQFF. Together with reference TRBV5-1 and TRBJ2-1, the CDR3 gives the full variable domain: KAGVTQTPRYLIKTRGQQVTLSCSPISGHRSVSWYQQTPGQGLQFLFEYFSETQRNKGNFPGRFSGRQFSNSRSEMNVSTLELGDSALYLCASSTGQSNEQFFGPGTRLTVL.

The chain couples TRBV3-1 (or the pseudogene TRBV3-2) to TRBJ2-7, with 8 bases identical to TRBD2. After removal of 4 bases from V and 3 bases from J, the junction contained 11 bases not matched to a gene. The CDR3 is 16 residues long. CDR1 is LGHDT and CDR2 is YNNKEL in the germline V gene (reference sequence). The CDR3, as DNA: TGTGCCAGCAGCCCCGGGGTAGCGGGAAGAATCTACGAGCAGTACTTC. Its translation is CASSPGVAGRIYEQYF.

The chain joins TRBV7-3 to TRBJ2-2, with 11 positions matching TRBD2. Looked up from germline, CDR1 is SGHTA and CDR2 is FQGTGA. This CDR3 spans 20 amino acids. Trimming cost V 2 bases and J 3 bases; bases outside gene matches: 14. The CDR3, as DNA: TGTGCCAGCAGCTTACGGGTAGCGGGAGGGAGCAGGATGGACACCGGGGAGCTGTTTTTT. Translating it yields CASSLRVAGGSRMDTGELFF.

The rearrangement joins TRBV12-3 or TRBV12-4 to TRBJ2-3; no firm D call. V lost 5 bases and J lost 4, with 10 bases in between. The CDR3 contains 13 residues. In DNA, the CDR3 is TGTGCCAGCAGTCCACCCCCGGCAGATACGCAGTATTTT. It is translated as CASSPPPADTQYF.

The J gene is TRBJ2-7, the V gene TRBV18; perhaps TRBD2 as D (6 bases). Trimming shortened V by 3 bases and J by 6 bases, and 12 bases separated the two germline ends. The CDR3 is made up of 13 amino acids. The germline V gene encodes CDR1 KGHSH and CDR2 LQKENI. In nucleotides, the CDR3 is TGTGCCAGCTCACCCCGACCGGAGGGCGAGCAGTACTTC. Encoded protein: CASSPRPEGEQYF.

This clone was seen more than once but under ten times. The gene calls are TRBV19 and TRBJ2-5, with 9 bases aligning to TRBD1. Trimming cost V 4 bases and J 3 bases; bases outside gene matches: 6. This CDR3 comprises 15 residues. Germline V lookup: CDR1 LNHDA, CDR2 SQIVND (reference sequence). CDR3 loop: CASSKVTGGKETQYF. The CDR3, as DNA: TGTGCCAGTAGTAAAGTGACAGGGGGGAAAGAGACCCAGTACTTC. Filled out from reference TRBV19 and TRBJ2-5, the complete variable domain reads DGGITQSPKYLFRKEGQNVTLSCEQNLNHDAMYWYRQDPGQGLRLIYYSQIVNDFQKGDIAEGYSVSREKKESFPLTVTSAQKNPTAFYLCASSKVTGGKETQYFGPGTRLLVL.

This chain links TRBV3-1 (or the pseudogene TRBV3-2) with TRBJ1-1; D gene uncertain. The CDR3 loop spans 13 amino acids. Germline V lookup: CDR1 LGHDT, CDR2 YNNKEL (reference sequence). V lost 5 bases to trimming and J lost 5 bases, with 12 bases between them. CDR3 in DNA: TGTGCCAGCAGCTATAATGCCCAGACTGAAGCTTTCTTT. It yields the protein CASSYNAQTEAFF.

This clone was observed a few times. The rearrangement uses TRBV7-2 and TRBJ2-1; TRBD2 is a possible D gene (5 bases). The CDR3 length is 15 residues. CDR1 is SGHTA, CDR2 FQGNSA, per germline. V gave up 4 bases and J gave up 3 bases, with 13 bases separating them. The CDR3 sequence is CASSSDYSLYNEQFF. In nucleotides, the CDR3 is TGTGCCAGCAGCTCCGACTACTCCCTCTACAATGAGCAGTTCTTC.

The chain uses TRBV6-5 and TRBJ2-7, with a weak D call TRBD2 (6 bases). Trimming shortened V by 2 bases and J by 4 bases, and 9 bases separated the two germline ends. In germline, CDR1 is MNHEY, CDR2 SVGAGI. CDR3 length: 13 residues. The CDR3 region has the DNA TGTGCCAGCAGTTACGGGACTGAGTACGAGCAGTACTTC. This translates into CASSYGTEYEQYF.

The chain has TRBV5-4 and TRBJ1-2; 7 bases are a match to TRBD1. CDR1 SGHNT and CDR2 YYREEE come from the germline V gene (reference sequence). This CDR3 contains 18 residues. J was trimmed by 4 bases and V by 0 bases; bases with no gene match: 15. The DNA for the CDR3 is TGTGCCAGCAGCTTGGGGGGGACCGGGACAGCCAACTTCTATGGCTACACCTTC. As protein: CASSLGGTGTANFYGYTF.

This clone was observed once. The CDR3 region is CASSPLGNHEQFF. The CDR3 bases are TGTGCCAGCAGCCCCCTAGGAAACCATGAGCAGTTCTTC. The rearrangement joins TRBV3-1 (or the pseudogene TRBV3-2) to TRBJ2-1; D is unclear. The CDR3 extends over 13 amino acids. V was shortened by 4 bases and J by 8 bases, with 12 bases between the two germline ends. CDR1 is LGHDT, CDR2 YNNKEL, per germline (reference sequence).

The chain recombines TRBV5-1 with TRBJ2-1, with 7 bases lining up with TRBD2. Trimming removed 2 bases from V and 5 bases from J; junction bases left unmatched: 13. The CDR3 covers 17 residues. Germline V gene sequence: CDR1 SGHRS, CDR2 YFSETQ. The CDR3 DNA follows: TGCGCCAGCAGCTTACCCCATGGACTAGGTGGGGACAATGAGCAGTTCTTC. It specifies CASSLPHGLGGDNEQFF.

This clone showed up just once. The V and J genes are TRBV6-1 and TRBJ2-7; D is unresolved. Per germline, CDR1 MNHNS and CDR2 SASEGT. The CDR3 spans 13 residues. V shed 3 bases and J shed 0 bases, with 6 bases lying between them. CDR3 region: CASSERISYEQYF. CDR3 DNA: TGTGCCAGCAGTGAGCGGATCTCCTACGAGCAGTACTTC.

The V and J genes are TRBV19 and TRBJ1-1, with 7 bases matching TRBD1. CDR1 is LNHDA and CDR2 is SQIVND in the germline V gene (reference sequence). The CDR3 spans 10 residues. V lost 7 bases, J lost 8 bases, and 1 base stayed unmatched. CDR3 DNA: TGTGCCAGTACGGACAGGGAAGCTTTCTTT. Translated, it gives CASTDREAFF.

This sequence joins TRBV4-2 and TRBJ1-5, with TRBD1 matching over 7 bases. CDR3 size: 14 residues. Germline loops: CDR1 LGHNA, CDR2 YNFKEQ. The V gene end was trimmed by 3 bases and the J gene end by 7 bases; junction bases not matched to a gene: 6. CDR3: CASSQPQGDQPQHF. The CDR3 nucleotides read TGTGCCAGCAGCCAGCCCCAGGGGGACCAGCCCCAGCATTTT.

This rearrangement joins TRBV7-3 to TRBJ2-1, with 8 bases fitting TRBD2. From germline, CDR1 is SGHTA and CDR2 FQGTGA. V trimming: 4 bases; J trimming: 15 bases; junction bases outside the gene matches: 8. CDR3 length: 12 residues. The CDR3 reads CASSSGAGEAFF. The CDR3 nucleotides read TGTGCCAGCAGCTCCGGAGCGGGAGAAGCGTTCTTC.

This clone was seen just once. The chain has TRBV2 and TRBJ2-7, with a possible D match to TRBD2 (5 bases). The CDR3 covers 17 residues. Between the trimmed V and J ends, which lost 1 base and 2 bases, there was a span of 18 bases. The germline V gene encodes CDR1 SNHLY and CDR2 FYNNEI. The DNA of the CDR3 is TGTGCCAGCAGTGAAGTCCCCCTAGCTCTTCGAGCCTACGAGCAGTACTTC. This translates into CASSEVPLALRAYEQYF.

The chain uses TRBV27 and TRBJ1-5; 8 nucleotides agree with TRBD1. The CDR3 contains 14 residues. Trimming cost V 4 bases and J 1 base; bases outside gene matches: 0. Germline values: CDR1 MNHEY, CDR2 SMNVEV (reference sequence). For the CDR3, the DNA is TGTGCCAGCAGTTCAGGGGGCAGCAATCAGCCCCAGCATTTT. Encoded protein: CASSSGGSNQPQHF.